Following are 21 T cell receptor beta chains from one sample sequenced in a study of technical replicates of blood from a few donors. Sequenced by immunoSEQ multiplex PCR; TCRdb stores in-frame clones only, minus some. The sample holds around 100,000 clones; approximately 95% are singletons and the top ten take 0.34%. The sequencing sample was made of T cells isolated from PBMCs. Receptor source: a human donor in good health.

The chain combines TRBV2 with TRBJ1-5, with 7 bases fitting TRBD1. CDR3 length: 15 residues. Germline lookup yields CDR1 SNHLY and CDR2 FYNNEI. The V segment lost 6 bases and the J segment 4 bases; nucleotides outside the gene matches: 9. CDR3 amino acids: CASSGYPGQNQPQHF. In nucleotides, the CDR3 is TGTGCCAGCAGCGGATATCCGGGACAGAATCAGCCCCAGCATTTT.

The CDR3 protein is CASSTTTGANTEAFF. CDR3 nucleotides: TGTGCCAGCAGCACCACGACAGGGGCTAACACTGAAGCTTTCTTT. The genes are TRBV9 and TRBJ1-1; 8 nucleotides match TRBD1. Germline V CDR1 and CDR2: SGDLS, YYNGEE. V lost 4 bases, J lost 2 bases, and 7 bases stayed unmatched. The CDR3 is 15 residues long.

The chain couples TRBV5-1 to TRBJ2-7; TRBD1 matches 8 bases. V dropped 2 bases and J dropped 3; count of bases not matched to a gene: 4. Germline V gene lookup returns CDR1 SGHRS and CDR2 YFSETQ. The CDR3 runs 14 residues. The CDR3 loop is CASSFRTGSYEQYF. In DNA, the CDR3 is TGCGCCAGCAGCTTCAGGACAGGGAGCTACGAGCAGTACTTC.

The rearrangement joins TRBV6-4 to TRBJ2-3, with a possible D match to TRBD2 (6 bases). With 5 bases removed from V and 0 bases from J, the gap between germline ends came to 12 bases. Germline CDR1 and CDR2: MRHNA and SNTAGT. The CDR3 length is 15 residues. CDR3 nucleotide sequence: TGTGCCAGCAGTCTGGATAGCGGAAGCACAGATACGCAGTATTTT. As protein: CASSLDSGSTDTQYF.

This chain connects TRBV6-5 to TRBJ2-1; weak D call: TRBD2 (6 bases). The germline V gene encodes CDR1 MNHEY and CDR2 SVGAGI. The CDR3 has 16 amino acids. V lost 0 bases and J lost 6, with 15 bases in between. The CDR3 DNA reads as TGTGCCAGCAGTTACTCGACCGGAGGGCCGGGCAATGAGCAGTTCTTC. It encodes CASSYSTGGPGNEQFF.

The chain links TRBV4-2 to TRBJ2-2; D possibly corresponds to TRBD2 (5 bases). V was pared by 2 bases and J by 2 bases, with 18 bases between. Germline V gene sequence: CDR1 LGHNA, CDR2 YNFKEQ. This CDR3 has 18 amino acids. The CDR3 loop reads CASSQNPLGNSNTGELFF. Here the CDR3 DNA reads TGTGCCAGCAGCCAAAATCCACTAGGGAATTCAAACACCGGGGAGCTGTTTTTT.

V is TRBV19 and J is TRBJ1-5; weak D call: TRBD1 (6 bases). Looked up from germline, CDR1 is LNHDA and CDR2 is SQIVND (reference sequence). The ends were cut back, 6 bases at V and 7 bases at J, with 13 bases in the middle. The length of the CDR3 is 13 residues. Written as DNA, the CDR3 is TGTGCCAGTAGAGGGGGTTGGGGACAGCCCCAGCATTTT. Protein sequence: CASRGGWGQPQHF. Full variable domain (remainder filled in from reference TRBV19 and TRBJ1-5): DGGITQSPKYLFRKEGQNVTLSCEQNLNHDAMYWYRQDPGQGLRLIYYSQIVNDFQKGDIAEGYSVSREKKESFPLTVTSAQKNPTAFYLCASRGGWGQPQHFGDGTRLSIL.

V is TRBV19 and J is TRBJ2-5; possibly TRBD1 for D (5 bases). Per germline, CDR1 LNHDA and CDR2 SQIVND (reference sequence). The CDR3 covers 13 residues. The germline V and J ends were trimmed by 5 bases and 4 bases, with 11 bases remaining between them. CDR3 amino acids: CASSVTRGETQYF. Here the CDR3 DNA reads TGTGCCAGTAGTGTAACAAGGGGAGAGACCCAGTACTTC.

The table lists this clone with a few counts. The chain uses TRBV10-3 and TRBJ2-1, with D possibly TRBD2 on 6 matching bases. CDR3 length: 13 residues. Per the germline V gene, CDR1 is ENHRY and CDR2 is SYGVKD. The V end was cut by 7 bases, the J end by 3 bases, with 10 bases between. CDR3 DNA sequence: TGTGCCATCAAAGGGACTGGCTACAATGAGCAGTTCTTC. It encodes CAIKGTGYNEQFF.

The rearrangement links TRBV9 to TRBJ1-4; 7 nucleotides align to TRBD1. Germline assignment: CDR1 SGDLS and CDR2 YYNGEE. The junction had 5 bases not matched to a gene; V was cut back by 4 bases and J by 2 bases. This CDR3 spans 15 amino acids. The CDR3 DNA sequence: TGTGCCAGCAGCCCCCGGGACAGCACTAATGAAAAACTGTTTTTT. This gives the protein CASSPRDSTNEKLFF.

The chain combines TRBV18 with TRBJ1-3; D ambiguous. V gave up 4 bases and J gave up 0 bases, with 7 bases separating them. The CDR3 extends over 14 amino acids. CDR1 and CDR2 from the germline V gene are KGHSH and LQKENI. DNA for the CDR3: TGTGCCAGCTCACTTGCGGACTCTGGAAACACCATATATTTT. This sequence encodes CASSLADSGNTIYF.

The chain joins TRBV4-3 to TRBJ2-1; no firm D call. The germline CDR1 and CDR2 sequences are LGHNA and YSLEER. The ends were cut back, 5 bases at V and 4 bases at J, with 6 bases in the middle. The CDR3 is 12 amino acids. In DNA, the CDR3 is TGCGCCAGCAGCTTGACATACAATGAGCAGTTCTTC. Its translation: CASSLTYNEQFF.

This clone was picked up one time. The chain links TRBV30 to TRBJ2-7; D is unclear. Trimming took 0 bases from V and 0 from J, leaving 6 bases between them. In germline, CDR1 is GTSNPN, CDR2 SVGIG (reference sequence). This CDR3 comprises 13 residues. CDR3 in DNA: TGTGCCTGGAGTGTACACCACTCCTACGAGCAGTACTTC. Translation gives CAWSVHHSYEQYF.

This chain uses TRBV30 with TRBJ1-5; no reliable D call. The V gene's germline CDR1 is GTSNPN and CDR2 SVGIG (reference sequence). The CDR3 extends over 13 amino acids. Trimming took 3 bases from V and 3 from J, leaving 9 bases between them. CDR3: CAWSQVDNQPQHF. CDR3 in DNA: TGTGCCTGGAGCCAGGTGGACAATCAGCCCCAGCATTTT.

This chain joins TRBV4-1 and TRBJ2-1; D is perhaps TRBD2 (6 bases). There are 16 residues in the CDR3. Germline CDR1 is MGHRA and CDR2 is YSYEKL. The ends were cut back, 0 bases at V and 0 bases at J, with 9 bases in the middle. This chain's CDR3 is CASSQDMRDSYNEQFF. For the CDR3, the DNA is TGCGCCAGCAGCCAAGATATGCGGGACTCCTACAATGAGCAGTTCTTC.

The chain couples TRBV10-3 to TRBJ1-2; maybe TRBD1 (6 bases). V was cut by 0 bases and J by 5 bases, with 13 bases left in between. CDR3 length: 15 amino acids. CDR1 is ENHRY and CDR2 is SYGVKD in the germline V gene. In DNA form, the CDR3 reads TGTGCCATCAGTGAGTCCTGGGGGCAGGGGTATGGCTACACCTTC. Amino acids: CAISESWGQGYGYTF.

V and J are TRBV6-1 and TRBJ1-5; no firm D call. V dropped 2 bases and J dropped 5 bases, with 16 bases sitting between them. The germline V gene has CDR1 MNHNS and CDR2 SASEGT. The CDR3 length is 16 residues. CDR3 residues: CASSEFSRDIYQPQHF. For the CDR3, the DNA is TGTGCCAGCAGTGAATTTTCCCGGGATATCTATCAGCCCCAGCATTTT.

This chain uses TRBV9 with TRBJ2-7; TRBD2 agrees at 9 bases. Per the germline V gene, CDR1 is SGDLS and CDR2 is YYNGEE. This CDR3 contains 15 residues. V lost 2 bases, J lost 0 bases, and 3 bases stayed unmatched. The CDR3 region has the DNA TGTGCCAGCAGCGTGAGCGGGGGGAACTCCTACGAGCAGTACTTC. Encoded protein: CASSVSGGNSYEQYF.

This chain connects TRBV15 to TRBJ1-3; D is undetermined. V was shortened by 7 bases and J by 4 bases, with 14 bases between the two germline ends. CDR3 length equals 14 residues. Germline V gene lookup returns CDR1 LNHNV and CDR2 YYDKDF (reference sequence). In DNA, the CDR3 is TGTGCCACCAACCCAGCGGGTTCAGGAAACACCATATATTTT. Translation: CATNPAGSGNTIYF.

The chain recombines TRBV10-3 with TRBJ2-1, with TRBD2 matching over 14 bases. Trimming at V came to 5 bases and at J to 6 bases, leaving 3 bases not matched to a gene. Germline V gives CDR1 ENHRY, CDR2 SYGVKD. CDR3 length: 15 amino acids. The chain's CDR3 is CAISTGTSGSNEQFF. The CDR3 region has the DNA TGTGCCATCAGTACCGGGACTAGCGGGAGCAATGAGCAGTTCTTC.

This chain joins TRBV19 and TRBJ2-7; 10 bases match TRBD2. Germline-derived CDR1 and CDR2 are LNHDA and SQIVND (reference sequence). CDR3 length equals 15 residues. After removal of 5 bases from V and 7 bases from J, the junction contained 11 bases not matched to a gene. CDR3 bases: TGTGCCAGTAGTGGACAACTAGCGGGAAAAGGGGAGCAGTACTTC. Residues: CASSGQLAGKGEQYF.